These T cell receptor beta chains were read from a single sample in a study of cytomegalovirus exposure and HLA in healthy donors. Generated by immunoSEQ multiplex PCR, the TCRdb table keeps only in-frame clones and is missing some. The sample consists of approximately 100,000 clones, roughly 75% of them appearing once. Sequenced sample: PBMCs. All receptors come from a male donor in good health and CMV-seropositive. Each CDR3 is given with its conserved first and last residue. Each record gives: J gene, clone size, V gene, D gene, CDR3 DNA, CDR3 protein. The D gene is left open where the match is weak. Expanded clones are given a class, and other clones once, few, many or no size at all.

j_call: TRBJ2-7
clone_size: -
v_call: TRBV11-2
d_call: -
cdr3_nt: TGTGCCAGCAGCTTAGCAGGGGGGCTATTCGAGCAGTACTTC
cdr3_aa: CASSLAGGLFEQYF

j_call: TRBJ1-1
clone_size: -
v_call: TRBV27
d_call: -
cdr3_nt: TGTGCCAGCAGACGGGACTCCTGGAGGACTGAAGCTTTCTTT
cdr3_aa: CASRRDSWRTEAFF

j_call: TRBJ2-7
clone_size: -
v_call: TRBV15
d_call: TRBD1
cdr3_nt: TGTGCCACCAGCGCGCCGGGACAGGGGACCTACGAGCAGTACTTC
cdr3_aa: CATSAPGQGTYEQYF

j_call: TRBJ1-1
clone_size: once
v_call: TRBV5-6
d_call: -
cdr3_nt: TGTGCCAGCAGCTTGTGGGGCCTCATGAACACTGAAGCTTTCTTT
cdr3_aa: CASSLWGLMNTEAFF

j_call: TRBJ2-5
clone_size: -
v_call: TRBV27
d_call: -
cdr3_nt: TGTGCCAGCAGTGGAGGGGGCCGGCATCCTCAAGAGACCCAGTACTTC
cdr3_aa: CASSGGGRHPQETQYF

j_call: TRBJ2-6
clone_size: -
v_call: TRBV5-1
d_call: TRBD1
cdr3_nt: TGCGCCAGCAGCTTGGGGACAGGGGCTGGGGCCAACGTCCTGACTTTC
cdr3_aa: CASSLGTGAGANVLTF

j_call: TRBJ1-5
clone_size: -
v_call: TRBV11-3
d_call: TRBD1
cdr3_nt: TGTGCCAGCAGCCCCGGGACAGGGAGAGACCAGCCCCAGCATTTT
cdr3_aa: CASSPGTGRDQPQHF

j_call: TRBJ2-3
clone_size: -
v_call: TRBV19
d_call: TRBD2
cdr3_nt: TGTGCCAGCTACGGGACTAGCGGGGGCGCAGATACGCAGTATTTT
cdr3_aa: CASYGTSGGADTQYF

j_call: TRBJ2-5
clone_size: -
v_call: TRBV5-1
d_call: -
cdr3_nt: TGCGCCAGCAGCCCGGGGACACTCCAAGAGACCCAGTACTTC
cdr3_aa: CASSPGTLQETQYF

j_call: TRBJ1-3
clone_size: -
v_call: TRBV30
d_call: -
cdr3_nt: TGTGCCTGTATACCGGGAGGACTAGCGGGAAACACCATATATTTT
cdr3_aa: CACIPGGLAGNTIYF

j_call: TRBJ1-2
clone_size: -
v_call: TRBV28
d_call: -
cdr3_nt: TGTGCCAGCAGACCAGCTAACTATGGCTACACCTTC
cdr3_aa: CASRPANYGYTF

j_call: TRBJ2-3
clone_size: -
v_call: TRBV7-8
d_call: -
cdr3_nt: TGTGCCAGCAGCTTCAGGGGCCTTAGCACAGATACGCAGTATTTT
cdr3_aa: CASSFRGLSTDTQYF

j_call: TRBJ2-6
clone_size: -
v_call: TRBV11-1
d_call: TRBD1
cdr3_nt: TGTGCCAGCCGGCGTTCGGGACAGGGCTATTCGAGCGGGGCCAACGTCCTGACTTTC
cdr3_aa: CASRRSGQGYSSGANVLTF

j_call: TRBJ1-6
clone_size: -
v_call: TRBV18
d_call: -
cdr3_nt: TGTGCCAGCTCACCATTGCCCCAGGATAATAATTCACCCCTCCACTTT
cdr3_aa: CASSPLPQDNNSPLHF

j_call: TRBJ1-6
clone_size: -
v_call: TRBV5-1
d_call: -
cdr3_nt: TGCGCCAGCAGCTTGGATACGGCGGGTAATTCACCCCTCCACTTT
cdr3_aa: CASSLDTAGNSPLHF

j_call: TRBJ2-7
clone_size: once
v_call: TRBV5-6
d_call: -
cdr3_nt: TGTGCCAGCAGCTTCGCACTGTACTCCTACGAGCAGTACTTC
cdr3_aa: CASSFALYSYEQYF

j_call: TRBJ2-3
clone_size: -
v_call: TRBV27
d_call: TRBD2
cdr3_nt: TGTGCCAGCAGTACCTATAGCGGGGGAAGCACAGATACGCAGTATTTT
cdr3_aa: CASSTYSGGSTDTQYF

j_call: TRBJ1-6
clone_size: -
v_call: TRBV25-1
d_call: -
cdr3_nt: TGTGCCAGCAGTGATTTCGGGAATTCACCCCTCCACTTT
cdr3_aa: CASSDFGNSPLHF

j_call: TRBJ1-4
clone_size: -
v_call: TRBV2
d_call: -
cdr3_nt: TGTGCCAGCAGTGAACCGTCACAGGGCCTTAATGAAAAACTGTTTTTT
cdr3_aa: CASSEPSQGLNEKLFF

j_call: TRBJ2-5
clone_size: few
v_call: TRBV4-2
d_call: TRBD1
cdr3_nt: TGTGCCAGCAGCTGGGAAGACAGGGGGCCAAAGACCCAGTACTTC
cdr3_aa: CASSWEDRGPKTQYF

j_call: TRBJ2-7
clone_size: -
v_call: TRBV19
d_call: -
cdr3_nt: TGTGCCAGTAGGGGCATCGGGAGCTCCTACGAGCAGTACTTC
cdr3_aa: CASRGIGSSYEQYF

j_call: TRBJ2-7
clone_size: -
v_call: TRBV4-3
d_call: -
cdr3_nt: TGCGCCAGCAGCCCCGAGGGCGGGGCCTCCTACGAGCAGTACTTC
cdr3_aa: CASSPEGGASYEQYF

j_call: TRBJ1-2
clone_size: -
v_call: TRBV28
d_call: TRBD1
cdr3_nt: TGTGCCAGCAGCAGGACAGGAGTTAACTATGGCTACACCTTC
cdr3_aa: CASSRTGVNYGYTF

j_call: TRBJ2-2
clone_size: -
v_call: TRBV7-9
d_call: -
cdr3_nt: TGTGCCAGCAGCTTATCGAGGGATTTCACCGGGGAGCTGTTTTTT
cdr3_aa: CASSLSRDFTGELFF

j_call: TRBJ1-2
clone_size: -
v_call: TRBV6-1
d_call: -
cdr3_nt: TGTGCCAGCACCCAGACAGACAGGAACTATGGCTACACCTTC
cdr3_aa: CASTQTDRNYGYTF

j_call: TRBJ1-1
clone_size: -
v_call: TRBV6-5
d_call: -
cdr3_nt: TGTGCCAGCCGTGAGGTTCGGAACACTGAAGCTTTCTTT
cdr3_aa: CASREVRNTEAFF

j_call: TRBJ1-4
clone_size: -
v_call: TRBV11-3
d_call: -
cdr3_nt: TGTGCCAGCAGCTTAGCCGGACTGGGGGCCCCTAATGAAAAACTGTTTTTT
cdr3_aa: CASSLAGLGAPNEKLFF

j_call: TRBJ2-1
clone_size: -
v_call: TRBV30
d_call: -
cdr3_nt: TGTGCCTGGACCGGGGGTTCCTACAATGAGCAGTTCTTC
cdr3_aa: CAWTGGSYNEQFF

j_call: TRBJ2-2
clone_size: -
v_call: TRBV29-1
d_call: TRBD1
cdr3_nt: TGCAGCGTTCAAGGACAGGGGGACACCGGGGAGCTGTTTTTT
cdr3_aa: CSVQGQGDTGELFF

j_call: TRBJ2-5
clone_size: -
v_call: TRBV13
d_call: -
cdr3_nt: TGTGCCAGCAGCCGTGACAGGTTTGAGACCCAGTACTTC
cdr3_aa: CASSRDRFETQYF

j_call: TRBJ1-3
clone_size: -
v_call: TRBV19
d_call: -
cdr3_nt: TGTGCCAGTTTCTCCAACCGGGACATCTTAAGGGGAAACACCATATATTTT
cdr3_aa: CASFSNRDILRGNTIYF

j_call: TRBJ1-3
clone_size: once
v_call: TRBV4-2
d_call: -
cdr3_nt: TGTGCCAGCTCTAGCAGTTCCTCTGGAAACACCATATATTTT
cdr3_aa: CASSSSSSGNTIYF

j_call: TRBJ1-1
clone_size: -
v_call: TRBV5-6
d_call: TRBD1
cdr3_nt: TGTGCCAGCAGCTTGGCAGGGGGCAAGCAAGCTTTCTTT
cdr3_aa: CASSLAGGKQAFF

j_call: TRBJ2-7
clone_size: -
v_call: TRBV5-1
d_call: TRBD1
cdr3_nt: TGCGCCAGCAGCGGGACAGGGAATTACGAGCAGTACTTC
cdr3_aa: CASSGTGNYEQYF

j_call: TRBJ2-5
clone_size: -
v_call: TRBV7-9
d_call: -
cdr3_nt: TGTGCCAGCAGCCCCCCGGCGGCCCAGTACTTC
cdr3_aa: CASSPPAAQYF

j_call: TRBJ2-1
clone_size: once
v_call: TRBV2
d_call: TRBD1
cdr3_nt: TGTGCCAGCAGTGAAAACACCGGGACAGGGGTGACCAATGAGCAGTTCTTC
cdr3_aa: CASSENTGTGVTNEQFF

j_call: TRBJ1-1
clone_size: -
v_call: TRBV5-5
d_call: TRBD1
cdr3_nt: TGTGCCAGCAGCCCGGGACAGATTAATTGGATAGCTTTCTTT
cdr3_aa: CASSPGQINWIAFF

j_call: TRBJ2-7
clone_size: -
v_call: TRBV19
d_call: -
cdr3_nt: TGTGCCAGTAGTTTCAGGATGAGCTCCTACGAGCAGTACTTC
cdr3_aa: CASSFRMSSYEQYF

j_call: TRBJ2-1
clone_size: -
v_call: TRBV6-1
d_call: -
cdr3_nt: TGTGCCAGCAGAGGGAGAACTTACAATGAGCAGTTCTTC
cdr3_aa: CASRGRTYNEQFF

j_call: TRBJ1-2
clone_size: -
v_call: TRBV19
d_call: -
cdr3_nt: TGTGCCAGTAGTTTGGGAGCCGACGGACAGCTCAATGGCTACACCTTC
cdr3_aa: CASSLGADGQLNGYTF

j_call: TRBJ2-5
clone_size: -
v_call: TRBV15
d_call: -
cdr3_nt: TGTGCCACCAGCAGAGCTGGAACAGGGAGTCCCCAAGAGACCCAGTACTTC
cdr3_aa: CATSRAGTGSPQETQYF